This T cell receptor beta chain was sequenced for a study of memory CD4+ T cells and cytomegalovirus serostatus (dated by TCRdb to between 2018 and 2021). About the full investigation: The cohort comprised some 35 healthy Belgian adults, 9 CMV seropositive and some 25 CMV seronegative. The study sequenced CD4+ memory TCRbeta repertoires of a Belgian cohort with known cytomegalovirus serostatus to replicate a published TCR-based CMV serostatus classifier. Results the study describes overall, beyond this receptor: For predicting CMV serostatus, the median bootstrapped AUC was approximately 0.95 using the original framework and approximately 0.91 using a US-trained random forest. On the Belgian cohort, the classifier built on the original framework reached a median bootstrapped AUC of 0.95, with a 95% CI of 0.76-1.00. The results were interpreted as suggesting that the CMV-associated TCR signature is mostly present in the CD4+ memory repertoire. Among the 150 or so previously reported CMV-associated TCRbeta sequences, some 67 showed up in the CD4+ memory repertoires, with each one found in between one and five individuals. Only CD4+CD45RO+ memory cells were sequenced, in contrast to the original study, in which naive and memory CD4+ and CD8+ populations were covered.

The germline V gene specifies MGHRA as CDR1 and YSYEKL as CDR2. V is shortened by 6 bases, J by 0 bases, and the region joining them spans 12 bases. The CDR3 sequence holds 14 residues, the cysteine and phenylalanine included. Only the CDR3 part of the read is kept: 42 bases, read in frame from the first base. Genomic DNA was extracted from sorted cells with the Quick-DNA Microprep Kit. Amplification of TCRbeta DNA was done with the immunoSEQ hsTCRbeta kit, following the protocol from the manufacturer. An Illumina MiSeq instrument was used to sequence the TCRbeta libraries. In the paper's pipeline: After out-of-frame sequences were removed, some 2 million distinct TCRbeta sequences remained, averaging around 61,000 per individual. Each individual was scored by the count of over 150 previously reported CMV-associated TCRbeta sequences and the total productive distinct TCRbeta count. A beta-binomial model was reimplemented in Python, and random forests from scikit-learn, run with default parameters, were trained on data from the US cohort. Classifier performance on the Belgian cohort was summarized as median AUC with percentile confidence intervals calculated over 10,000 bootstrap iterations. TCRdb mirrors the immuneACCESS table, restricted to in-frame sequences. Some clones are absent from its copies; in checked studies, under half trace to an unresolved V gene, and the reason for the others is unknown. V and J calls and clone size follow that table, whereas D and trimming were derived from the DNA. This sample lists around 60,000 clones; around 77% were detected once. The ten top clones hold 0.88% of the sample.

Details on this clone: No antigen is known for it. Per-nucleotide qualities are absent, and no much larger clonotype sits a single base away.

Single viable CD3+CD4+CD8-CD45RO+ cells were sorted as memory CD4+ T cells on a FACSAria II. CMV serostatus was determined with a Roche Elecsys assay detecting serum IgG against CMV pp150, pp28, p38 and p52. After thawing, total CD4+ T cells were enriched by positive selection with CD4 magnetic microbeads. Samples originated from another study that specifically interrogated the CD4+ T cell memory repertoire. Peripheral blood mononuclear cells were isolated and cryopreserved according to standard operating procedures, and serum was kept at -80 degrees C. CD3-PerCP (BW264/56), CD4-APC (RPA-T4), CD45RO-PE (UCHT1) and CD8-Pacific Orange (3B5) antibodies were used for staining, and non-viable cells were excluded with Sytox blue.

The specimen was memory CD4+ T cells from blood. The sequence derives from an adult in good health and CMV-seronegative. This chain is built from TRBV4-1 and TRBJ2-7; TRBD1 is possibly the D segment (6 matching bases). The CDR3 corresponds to CASRRQESSYEQYF. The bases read TGCGCCAGCAGACGACAGGAGAGCTCCTACGAGCAGTACTTC.